This is a list of T cell receptor beta chains from one sample in a study of cytomegalovirus exposure and HLA in healthy donors. Sequencing used immunoSEQ multiplex PCR; TCRdb keeps in-frame clones, though not all of them. The sample consists of some 170,000 clones, approximately 85% of them appearing once. The source material was PBMCs. Receptor source: a girl aged 2-10 years in good health and CMV-seropositive. Both conserved end residues are trimmed from each CDR3. Each record gives: J gene, V gene, CDR3 protein.

J gene: TRBJ2-1; V gene: TRBV30; CDR3 protein: AWRVSGSRYNEQF
J gene: TRBJ2-5; V gene: TRBV2; CDR3 protein: ASSDAGVREETQY
J gene: TRBJ1-5; V gene: TRBV19; CDR3 protein: ASGHRGSNQPQH
J gene: TRBJ1-2; V gene: TRBV6-5; CDR3 protein: ASRPWTGGYGYT
J gene: TRBJ2-2; V gene: TRBV11-1; CDR3 protein: ASSYNRGSVGELF
J gene: TRBJ2-3; V gene: TRBV29-1; CDR3 protein: SVGLLRDTQY
J gene: TRBJ2-3; V gene: TRBV2; CDR3 protein: ASKFGGGTDTQY
J gene: TRBJ1-6; V gene: TRBV6-5; CDR3 protein: ASSYGQGARPLH
J gene: TRBJ2-1; V gene: TRBV30; CDR3 protein: AWSLGRVNEQF
J gene: TRBJ2-1; V gene: TRBV30; CDR3 protein: AWSARGGEVYNEQF
J gene: TRBJ1-1; V gene: TRBV5-5; CDR3 protein: ASSPKYTEAF
J gene: TRBJ2-1; V gene: TRBV5-1; CDR3 protein: ASSLGLARSSYNEQF
J gene: TRBJ2-5; V gene: TRBV29-1; CDR3 protein: SGTQGEETQY
J gene: TRBJ1-4; V gene: TRBV5-4; CDR3 protein: ASSAGQDEKLF
J gene: TRBJ2-5; V gene: TRBV6-1; CDR3 protein: ASSELRQETQY